Described below is a single TCR beta chain sequence and its context. Its specificity is unknown. Here immunoSEQ multiplex PCR was the method, and the copy in TCRdb shows in-frame clones only, minus some. Seen here are roughly 85,000 clones, approximately 90% observed once, and the top ten hold 6% to 9%. Germline CDR1 and CDR2: SEHNR and FQNEAQ (reference sequence). V trimming: 5 bases; J trimming: 4 bases; junction bases outside the gene matches: 10. The CDR3 is 16 residues long. This sample stems from a study of graft-versus-host responses after intestinal transplantation. The sequencing used unstimulated CD8+ T cells sorted from spleen or lymph node cells, collected before transplant. V usage is TRBV7-9 and J usage is TRBJ1-4; TRBD1 agrees at 7 bases. This sequence originates from a human donor who was the organ donor for an intestinal transplant. In DNA, the CDR3 is TGTGCCAGCAGCCCTCGACAGGGTGAGGGTAATGAAAAACTGTTTTTT. This gives the protein CASSPRQGEGNEKLFF.